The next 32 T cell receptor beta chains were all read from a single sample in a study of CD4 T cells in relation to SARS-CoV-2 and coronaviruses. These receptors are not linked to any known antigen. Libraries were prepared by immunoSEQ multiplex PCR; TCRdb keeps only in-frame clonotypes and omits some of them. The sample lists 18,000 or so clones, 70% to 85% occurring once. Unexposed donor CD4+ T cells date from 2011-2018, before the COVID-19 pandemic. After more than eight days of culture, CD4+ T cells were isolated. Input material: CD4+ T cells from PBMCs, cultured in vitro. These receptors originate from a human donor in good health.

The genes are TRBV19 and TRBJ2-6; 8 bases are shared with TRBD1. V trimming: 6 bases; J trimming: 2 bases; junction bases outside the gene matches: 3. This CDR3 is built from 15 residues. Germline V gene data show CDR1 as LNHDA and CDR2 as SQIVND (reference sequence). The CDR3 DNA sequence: TGTGCCAGTAGCCAGGGGGCTGCTGGGGCCAACGTCCTGACTTTC. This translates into CASSQGAAGANVLTF. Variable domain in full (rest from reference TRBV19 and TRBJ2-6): DGGITQSPKYLFRKEGQNVTLSCEQNLNHDAMYWYRQDPGQGLRLIYYSQIVNDFQKGDIAEGYSVSREKKESFPLTVTSAQKNPTAFYLCASSQGAAGANVLTFGAGSRLTVL.

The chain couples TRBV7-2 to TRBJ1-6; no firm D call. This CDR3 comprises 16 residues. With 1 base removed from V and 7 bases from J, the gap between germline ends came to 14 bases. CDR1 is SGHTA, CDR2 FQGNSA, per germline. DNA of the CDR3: TGTGCCAGCAGCTTAGTTAAGGGCCCTGGAAATTCACCCCTCCACTTT. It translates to CASSLVKGPGNSPLHF.

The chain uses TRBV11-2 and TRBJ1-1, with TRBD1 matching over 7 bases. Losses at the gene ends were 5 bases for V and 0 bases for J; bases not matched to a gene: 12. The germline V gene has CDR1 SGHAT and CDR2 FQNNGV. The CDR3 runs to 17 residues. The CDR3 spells CASSQETGAAVNTEAFF. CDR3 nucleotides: TGTGCCAGCAGCCAGGAAACAGGGGCCGCAGTGAACACTGAAGCTTTCTTT.

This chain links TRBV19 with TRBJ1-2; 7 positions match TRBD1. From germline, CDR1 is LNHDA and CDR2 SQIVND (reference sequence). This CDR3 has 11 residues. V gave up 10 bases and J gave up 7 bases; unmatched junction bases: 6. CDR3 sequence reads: CATRGPGGYTF. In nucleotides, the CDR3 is TGTGCCACAAGGGGGCCTGGTGGCTACACCTTC.

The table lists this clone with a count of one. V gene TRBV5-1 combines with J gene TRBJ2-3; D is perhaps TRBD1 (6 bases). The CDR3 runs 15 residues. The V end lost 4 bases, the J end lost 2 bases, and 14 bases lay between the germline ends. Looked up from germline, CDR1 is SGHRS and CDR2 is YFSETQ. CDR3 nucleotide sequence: TGCGCCAGCAGCCTCAAAACAGGGAACACAGATACGCAGTATTTT. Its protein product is CASSLKTGNTDTQYF.

The CDR3 DNA reads as TGTGCCAGCAGAAGGGACGGAACCTATGGCTACACCTTC. Residues: CASRRDGTYGYTF. The V gene is TRBV11-2, the J gene TRBJ1-2; D is perhaps TRBD1 (5 bases). Germline lookup yields CDR1 SGHAT and CDR2 FQNNGV. Trimming stripped 6 bases from V and 4 bases from J, with 12 bases between. The CDR3 consists of 13 residues.

The CDR3 DNA reads TGTGCCAGCAGCTTATCGGGGCAGCCGAACACTGAAGCTTTCTTT. Its protein product is CASSLSGQPNTEAFF. V usage is TRBV7-3 and J usage is TRBJ1-1; TRBD1 is a possible D gene (5 bases). This CDR3 has 15 residues. The V gene's germline CDR1 is SGHTA and CDR2 FQGTGA. Deletions cut 2 bases from V and 1 base from J, with 11 bases between.

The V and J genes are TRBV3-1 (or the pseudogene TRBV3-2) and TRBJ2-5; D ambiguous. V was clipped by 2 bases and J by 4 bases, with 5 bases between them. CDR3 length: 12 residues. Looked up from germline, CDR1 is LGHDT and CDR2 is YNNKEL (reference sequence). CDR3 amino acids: CASSQIIETQYF. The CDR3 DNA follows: TGTGCCAGCAGCCAAATTATAGAGACCCAGTACTTC.

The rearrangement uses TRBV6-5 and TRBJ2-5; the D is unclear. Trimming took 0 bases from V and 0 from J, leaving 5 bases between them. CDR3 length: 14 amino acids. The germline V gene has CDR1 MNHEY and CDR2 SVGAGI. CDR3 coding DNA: TGTGCCAGCAGTTACTCGATCAACCAAGAGACCCAGTACTTC. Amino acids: CASSYSINQETQYF.

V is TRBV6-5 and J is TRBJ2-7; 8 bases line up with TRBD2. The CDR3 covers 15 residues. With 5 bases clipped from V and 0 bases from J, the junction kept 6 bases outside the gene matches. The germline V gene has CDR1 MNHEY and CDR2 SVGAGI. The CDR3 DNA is TGTGCCAGCAGTCCAACTAGCGGCCCCTCCTACGAGCAGTACTTC. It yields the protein CASSPTSGPSYEQYF.

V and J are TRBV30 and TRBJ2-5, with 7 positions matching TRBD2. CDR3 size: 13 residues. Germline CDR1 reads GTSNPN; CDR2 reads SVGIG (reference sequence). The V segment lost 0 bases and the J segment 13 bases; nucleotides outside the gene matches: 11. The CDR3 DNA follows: TGTGCCTGGAGTGTAAATCTAAGCGGGGCCCTGTACTTC. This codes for CAWSVNLSGALYF. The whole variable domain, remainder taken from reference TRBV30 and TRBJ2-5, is SQTIHQWPATLVQPVGSPLSLECTVEGTSNPNLYWYRQAAGRGLQLLFYSVGIGQISSEVPQNLSASRPQDRQFILSSKKLLLSDSGFYLCAWSVNLSGALYFGPGTRLLVL.

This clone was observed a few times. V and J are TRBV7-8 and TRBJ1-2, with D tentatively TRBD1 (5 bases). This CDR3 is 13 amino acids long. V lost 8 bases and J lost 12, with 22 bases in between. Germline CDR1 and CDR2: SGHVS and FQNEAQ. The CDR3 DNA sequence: TGTGCCAGCGGCCATACGGGGGGGGAAAGAGACACCTTC. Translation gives CASGHTGGERDTF.

CDR3 DNA: TGTGCCAGCAGCTCAAGCCAGAATTCACCCCTCCACTTT. The encoded protein is CASSSSQNSPLHF. V usage is TRBV7-3 and J usage is TRBJ1-6; D is unclear. The germline CDR1 and CDR2 sequences are SGHTA and FQGTGA. V was trimmed by 4 bases and J by 7 bases, leaving 8 bases between them. This CDR3 has 13 residues.

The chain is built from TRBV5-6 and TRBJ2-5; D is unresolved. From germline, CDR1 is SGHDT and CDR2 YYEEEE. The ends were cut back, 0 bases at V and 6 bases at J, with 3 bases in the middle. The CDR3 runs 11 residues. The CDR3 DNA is TGTGCCAGCAGCTTGGATCAGACCCAGTACTTC. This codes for CASSLDQTQYF.

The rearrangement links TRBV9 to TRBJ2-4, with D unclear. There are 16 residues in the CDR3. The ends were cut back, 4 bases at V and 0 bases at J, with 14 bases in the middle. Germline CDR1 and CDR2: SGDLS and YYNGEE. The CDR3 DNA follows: TGTGCCAGCAGCCCCCGCAGACATGTAGCCAAAAACATTCAGTACTTC. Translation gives CASSPRRHVAKNIQYF.

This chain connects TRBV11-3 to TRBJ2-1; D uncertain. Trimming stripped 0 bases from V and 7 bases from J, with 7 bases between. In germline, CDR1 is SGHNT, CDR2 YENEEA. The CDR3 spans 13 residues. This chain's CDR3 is CASSLDSRNEQFF. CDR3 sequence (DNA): TGTGCCAGCAGCTTAGATTCACGTAATGAGCAGTTCTTC. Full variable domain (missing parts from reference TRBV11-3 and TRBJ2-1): EAGVVQSPRYKIIEKKQPVAFWCNPISGHNTLYWYLQNLGQGPELLIRYENEEAVDDSQLPKDRFSAERLKGVDSTLKIQPAELGDSAVYLCASSLDSRNEQFFGPGTRLTVL.

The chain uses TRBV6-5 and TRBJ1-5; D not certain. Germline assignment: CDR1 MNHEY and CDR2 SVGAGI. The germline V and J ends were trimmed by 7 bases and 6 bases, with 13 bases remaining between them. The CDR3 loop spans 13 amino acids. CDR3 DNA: TGTGCCAGCACCATCCTCCGGGGTCAGCCCCAGCATTTT. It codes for CASTILRGQPQHF.

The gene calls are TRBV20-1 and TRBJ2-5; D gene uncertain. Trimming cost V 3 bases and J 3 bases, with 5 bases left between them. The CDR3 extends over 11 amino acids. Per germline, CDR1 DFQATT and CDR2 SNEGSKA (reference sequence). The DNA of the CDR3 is TGCAGTGCTAGCCCTGAAGAGACCCAGTACTTC. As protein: CSASPEETQYF.

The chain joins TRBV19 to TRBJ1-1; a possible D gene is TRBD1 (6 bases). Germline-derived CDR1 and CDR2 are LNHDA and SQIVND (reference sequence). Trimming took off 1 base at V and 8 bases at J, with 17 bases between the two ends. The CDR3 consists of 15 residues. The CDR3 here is CASSIVRGLDAEAFF. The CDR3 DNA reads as TGTGCCAGTAGTATAGTCCGGGGGCTGGACGCGGAAGCTTTCTTT.

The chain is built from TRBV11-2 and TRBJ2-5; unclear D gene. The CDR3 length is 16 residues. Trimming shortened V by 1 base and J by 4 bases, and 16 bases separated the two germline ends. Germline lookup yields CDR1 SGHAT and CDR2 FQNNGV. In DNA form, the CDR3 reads TGTGCCAGCAGCTTAGGAAACTACCGGGCCTCAGAGACCCAGTACTTC. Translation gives CASSLGNYRASETQYF.

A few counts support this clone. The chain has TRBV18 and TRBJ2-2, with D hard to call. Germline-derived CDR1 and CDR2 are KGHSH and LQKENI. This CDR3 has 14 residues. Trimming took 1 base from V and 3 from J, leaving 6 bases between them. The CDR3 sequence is CASSPRSDTGELFF. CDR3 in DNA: TGTGCCAGCTCACCACGTTCCGACACCGGGGAGCTGTTTTTT.

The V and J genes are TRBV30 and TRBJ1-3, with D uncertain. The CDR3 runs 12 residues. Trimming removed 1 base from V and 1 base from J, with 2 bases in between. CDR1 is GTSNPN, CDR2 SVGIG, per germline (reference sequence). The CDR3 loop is CAWSGSGNTIYF. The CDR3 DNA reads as TGTGCCTGGAGTGGGTCTGGAAACACCATATATTTT. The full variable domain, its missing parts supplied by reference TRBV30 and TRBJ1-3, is SQTIHQWPATLVQPVGSPLSLECTVEGTSNPNLYWYRQAAGRGLQLLFYSVGIGQISSEVPQNLSASRPQDRQFILSSKKLLLSDSGFYLCAWSGSGNTIYFGEGSWLTVV.

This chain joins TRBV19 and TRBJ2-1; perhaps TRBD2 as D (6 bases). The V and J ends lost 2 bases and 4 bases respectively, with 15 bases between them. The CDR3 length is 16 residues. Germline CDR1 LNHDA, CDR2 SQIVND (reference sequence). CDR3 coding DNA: TGTGCCAGTAGTATACGACTAGATTTAATATACAATGAGCAGTTCTTC. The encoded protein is CASSIRLDLIYNEQFF.

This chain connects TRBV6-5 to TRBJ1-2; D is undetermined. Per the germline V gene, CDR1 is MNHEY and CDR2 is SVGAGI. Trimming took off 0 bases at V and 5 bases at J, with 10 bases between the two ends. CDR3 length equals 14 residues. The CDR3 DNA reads TGTGCCAGCAGTTACTCGAGGAAGGCATATGGCTACACCTTC. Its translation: CASSYSRKAYGYTF.

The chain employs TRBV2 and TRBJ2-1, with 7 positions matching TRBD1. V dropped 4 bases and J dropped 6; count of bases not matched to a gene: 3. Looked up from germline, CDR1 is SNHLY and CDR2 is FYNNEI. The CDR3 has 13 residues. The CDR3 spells CASSAYRGNEQFF. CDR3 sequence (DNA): TGTGCCAGCAGTGCTTACAGGGGCAATGAGCAGTTCTTC.

The CDR3 sequence is CAWTKGAYEQYF. DNA for the CDR3: TGTGCCTGGACCAAAGGGGCCTACGAGCAGTACTTC. J is TRBJ2-7 and V is TRBV30; D may be TRBD1 (5 bases). CDR1 is GTSNPN, CDR2 SVGIG, per germline (reference sequence). The CDR3 is 12 amino acids. V gave up 4 bases and J gave up 2 bases, with 9 bases separating them.

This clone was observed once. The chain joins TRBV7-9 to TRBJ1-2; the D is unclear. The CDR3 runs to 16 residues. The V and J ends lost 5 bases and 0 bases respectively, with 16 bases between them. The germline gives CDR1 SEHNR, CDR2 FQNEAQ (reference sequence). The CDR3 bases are TGTGCCAGCAGCCTAGGGTCCCGACTCGCTAACTATGGCTACACCTTC. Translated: CASSLGSRLANYGYTF.

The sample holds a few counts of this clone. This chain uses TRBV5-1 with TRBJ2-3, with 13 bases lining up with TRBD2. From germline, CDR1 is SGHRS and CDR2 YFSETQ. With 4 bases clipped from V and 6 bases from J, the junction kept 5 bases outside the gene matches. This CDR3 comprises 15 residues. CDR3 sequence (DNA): TGCGCCAGCAGCCCGTCGGGACTAGCGGGGGATACGCAGTATTTT. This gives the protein CASSPSGLAGDTQYF.

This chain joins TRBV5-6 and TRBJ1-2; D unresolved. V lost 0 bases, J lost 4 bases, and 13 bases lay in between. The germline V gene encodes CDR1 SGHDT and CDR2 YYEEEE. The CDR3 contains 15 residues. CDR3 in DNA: TGTGCCAGCAGCTTGGCCGGAACGGACCTCTATGGCTACACCTTC. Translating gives CASSLAGTDLYGYTF.

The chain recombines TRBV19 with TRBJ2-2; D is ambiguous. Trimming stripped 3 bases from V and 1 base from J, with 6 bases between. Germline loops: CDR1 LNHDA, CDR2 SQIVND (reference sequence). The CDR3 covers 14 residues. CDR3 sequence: CASSIGQNTGELFF. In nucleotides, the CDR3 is TGTGCCAGTAGTATCGGCCAGAACACCGGGGAGCTGTTTTTT. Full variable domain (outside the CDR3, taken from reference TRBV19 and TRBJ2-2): DGGITQSPKYLFRKEGQNVTLSCEQNLNHDAMYWYRQDPGQGLRLIYYSQIVNDFQKGDIAEGYSVSREKKESFPLTVTSAQKNPTAFYLCASSIGQNTGELFFGEGSRLTVL.

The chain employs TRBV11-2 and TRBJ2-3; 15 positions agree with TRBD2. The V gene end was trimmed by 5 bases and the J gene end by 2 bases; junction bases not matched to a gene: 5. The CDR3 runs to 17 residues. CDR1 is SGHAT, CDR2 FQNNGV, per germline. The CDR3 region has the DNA TGTGCCAGCAGCCGGGGACTAGCGGGAGGATACACAGATACGCAGTATTTT. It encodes CASSRGLAGGYTDTQYF. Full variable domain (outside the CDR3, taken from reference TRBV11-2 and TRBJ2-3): EAGVAQSPRYKIIEKRQSVAFWCNPISGHATLYWYQQILGQGPKLLIQFQNNGVVDDSQLPKDRFSAERLKGVDSTLKIQPAKLEDSAVYLCASSRGLAGGYTDTQYFGPGTRLTVL.

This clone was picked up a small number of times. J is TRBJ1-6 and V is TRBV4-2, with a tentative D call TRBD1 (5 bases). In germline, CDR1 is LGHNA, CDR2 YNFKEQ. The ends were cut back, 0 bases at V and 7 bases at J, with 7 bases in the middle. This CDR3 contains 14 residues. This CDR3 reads CASSQDWGNSPLHF. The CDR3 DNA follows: TGTGCCAGCAGCCAAGACTGGGGGAATTCACCCCTCCACTTT.